This T cell receptor beta chain comes out of a study of blood T cell repertoires in COVID-19. Study details: PBMCs, B-cell-depleted T cells, or T cells provided the cDNA or gDNA that made up the material.

Per the authors' pipeline: It was from reference gene primer amplification that nucleated cell counts were estimated. Libraries were prepared by immunoSEQ multiplex PCR; TCRdb keeps only in-frame clonotypes and omits some of them. The DNA gave D and trimming, while V, J and clone size come from that table. The sample yields tens of thousands of clones, roughly 88% seen once. Sequenced input: peripheral blood. The source of this sequence is a woman older than 75 with acute or convalescent COVID-19.

The CDR3 reads CAWSRRQGAGGNQPQHF. CDR3 nucleotides: TGTGCCTGGAGTAGGAGACAGGGGGCTGGCGGCAATCAGCCCCAGCATTTT. The chain joins TRBV30 to TRBJ1-5; 10 bases align to TRBD1. Germline CDR1 GTSNPN, CDR2 SVGIG (reference sequence). Unmatched junction bases numbered 9, after V lost 2 bases and J lost 2 bases. This CDR3 has 17 amino acids.